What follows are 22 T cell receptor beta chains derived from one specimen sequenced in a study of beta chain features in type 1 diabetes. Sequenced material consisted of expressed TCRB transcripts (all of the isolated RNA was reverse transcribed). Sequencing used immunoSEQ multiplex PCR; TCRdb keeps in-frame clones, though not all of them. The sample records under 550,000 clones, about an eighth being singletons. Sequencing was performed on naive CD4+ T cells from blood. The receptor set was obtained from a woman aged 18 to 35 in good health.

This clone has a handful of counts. This chain's CDR3 is CASSLTDNNYGYTF. The DNA of the CDR3 is TGTGCCAGCAGCTTAACAGATAACAACTATGGCTACACCTTC. The chain joins TRBV11-1 to TRBJ1-2; D is unclear. The CDR3 has 14 residues. Trimming cost V 2 bases and J 2 bases, with 9 bases left between them. Germline V gene lookup returns CDR1 SGHAT and CDR2 FQDESV (reference sequence).

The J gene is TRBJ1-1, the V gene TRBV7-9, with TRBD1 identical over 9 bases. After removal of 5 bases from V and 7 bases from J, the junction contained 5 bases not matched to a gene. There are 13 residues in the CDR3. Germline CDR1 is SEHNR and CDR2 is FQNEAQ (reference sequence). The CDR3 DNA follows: TGTGCCAGCAGCAACACGGGACAGGGTGAAGCTTTCTTT. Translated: CASSNTGQGEAFF. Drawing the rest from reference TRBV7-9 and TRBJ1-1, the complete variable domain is DTGVSQNPRHKITKRGQNVTFRCDPISEHNRLYWYRQTLGQGPEFLTYFQNEAQLEKSRLLSDRFSAERPKGSFSTLEIQRTEQGDSAMYLCASSNTGQGEAFFGQGTRLTVV.

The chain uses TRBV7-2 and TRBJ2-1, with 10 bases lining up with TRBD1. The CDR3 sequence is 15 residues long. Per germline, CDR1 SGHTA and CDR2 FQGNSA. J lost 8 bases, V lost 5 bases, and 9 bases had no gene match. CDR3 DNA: TGTGCCAGCAGCCGACAGGGGGCGCGAATTGATGAGCAGTTCTTC. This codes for CASSRQGARIDEQFF.

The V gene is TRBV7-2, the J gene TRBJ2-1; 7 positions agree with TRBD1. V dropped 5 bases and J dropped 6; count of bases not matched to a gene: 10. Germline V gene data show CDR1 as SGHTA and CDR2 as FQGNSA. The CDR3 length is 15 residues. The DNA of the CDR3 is TGTGCCAGCAGCCTGGGACAGTTTCTCGTCAATGAGCAGTTCTTC. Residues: CASSLGQFLVNEQFF.

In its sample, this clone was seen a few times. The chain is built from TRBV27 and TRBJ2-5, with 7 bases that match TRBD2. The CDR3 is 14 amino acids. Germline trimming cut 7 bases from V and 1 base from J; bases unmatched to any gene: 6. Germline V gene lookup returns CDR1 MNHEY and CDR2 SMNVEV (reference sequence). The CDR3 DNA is TGTGCCAGCACTAAGCGGGGAGTCCAAGAGACCCAGTACTTC. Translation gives CASTKRGVQETQYF.

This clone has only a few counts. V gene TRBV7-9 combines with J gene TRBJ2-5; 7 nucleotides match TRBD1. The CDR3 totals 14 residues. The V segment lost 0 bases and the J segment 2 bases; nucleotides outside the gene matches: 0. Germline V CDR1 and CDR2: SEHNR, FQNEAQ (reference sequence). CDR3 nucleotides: TGTGCCAGCAGCTTAGCGGGACAGCAAGAGACCCAGTACTTC. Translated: CASSLAGQQETQYF.

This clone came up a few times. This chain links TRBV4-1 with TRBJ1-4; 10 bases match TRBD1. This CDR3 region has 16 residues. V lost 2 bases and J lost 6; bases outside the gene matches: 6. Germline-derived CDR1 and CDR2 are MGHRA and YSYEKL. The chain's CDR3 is CASSQSPGTGDEKLFF. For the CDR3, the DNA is TGCGCCAGCAGCCAATCCCCAGGGACAGGGGATGAAAAACTGTTTTTT.

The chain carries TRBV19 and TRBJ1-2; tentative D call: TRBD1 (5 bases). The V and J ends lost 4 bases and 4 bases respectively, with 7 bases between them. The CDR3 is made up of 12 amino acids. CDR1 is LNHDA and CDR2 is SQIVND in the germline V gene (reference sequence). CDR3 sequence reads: CASSTRVYGYTF. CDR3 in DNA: TGTGCCAGTAGTACCAGGGTCTATGGCTACACCTTC.

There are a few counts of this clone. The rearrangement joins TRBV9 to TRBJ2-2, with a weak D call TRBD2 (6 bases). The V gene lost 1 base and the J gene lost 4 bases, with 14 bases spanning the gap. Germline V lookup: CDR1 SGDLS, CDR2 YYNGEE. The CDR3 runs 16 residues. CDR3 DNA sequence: TGTGCCAGCAGCGTACTTGGCGGGGCGCTCACCGGGGAGCTGTTTTTT. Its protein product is CASSVLGGALTGELFF.

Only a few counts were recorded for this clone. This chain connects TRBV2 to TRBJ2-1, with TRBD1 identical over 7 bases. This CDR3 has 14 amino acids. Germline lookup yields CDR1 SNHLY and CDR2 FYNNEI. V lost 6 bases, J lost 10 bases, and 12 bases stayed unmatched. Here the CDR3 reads CASRELDVGQEQFF. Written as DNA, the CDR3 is TGTGCCAGCAGAGAACTAGATGTGGGACAGGAGCAGTTCTTC.

CDR3 loop: CASGLGLAREEQFF. DNA of the CDR3: TGTGCTAGTGGTTTGGGACTAGCAAGGGAGGAGCAGTTCTTC. The J gene is TRBJ2-1, the V gene TRBV12-5, with 7 bases identical to TRBD2. This CDR3 spans 14 amino acids. The V gene's germline CDR1 is LGHNT and CDR2 FRNRAP. After removal of 1 base from V and 10 bases from J, the junction contained 7 bases not matched to a gene.

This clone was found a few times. CDR3 sequence reads: CASSQDRTNEQYV. In nucleotides, the CDR3 is TGTGCCAGCAGCCAAGACAGGACCAACGAGCAGTACGTC. V is TRBV7-8 and J is TRBJ2-7; possibly TRBD1 for D (6 bases). Deletions cut 5 bases from V and 5 bases from J, with 13 bases between. CDR3 length equals 13 residues. CDR1 SGHVS and CDR2 FQNEAQ come from the germline V gene.

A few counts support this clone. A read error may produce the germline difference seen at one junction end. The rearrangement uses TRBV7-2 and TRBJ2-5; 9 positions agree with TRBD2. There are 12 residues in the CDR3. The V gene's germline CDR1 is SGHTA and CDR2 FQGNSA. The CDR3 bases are TGTGCCAGCAGTTTAGCGGGAGCTACCCCCTACTTC. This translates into CASSLAGATPYF.

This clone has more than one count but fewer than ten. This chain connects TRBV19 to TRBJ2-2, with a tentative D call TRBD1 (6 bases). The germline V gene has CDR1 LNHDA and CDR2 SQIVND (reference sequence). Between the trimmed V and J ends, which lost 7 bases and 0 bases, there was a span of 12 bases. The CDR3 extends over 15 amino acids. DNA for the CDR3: TGTGCCAGTACCCCCGGGACAACGAACACCGGGGAGCTGTTTTTT. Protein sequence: CASTPGTTNTGELFF.

The CDR3 nucleotides are TGTGCCAGCAGCTTAGTGGGGAAAGCACAAGAGACCCAGTACTTC. Translated, it gives CASSLVGKAQETQYF. V usage is TRBV7-2 and J usage is TRBJ2-5; D remains unclear. Looked up from germline, CDR1 is SGHTA and CDR2 is FQGNSA. This CDR3 region has 15 residues. The V and J ends lost 1 base and 2 bases respectively, with 11 bases between them.

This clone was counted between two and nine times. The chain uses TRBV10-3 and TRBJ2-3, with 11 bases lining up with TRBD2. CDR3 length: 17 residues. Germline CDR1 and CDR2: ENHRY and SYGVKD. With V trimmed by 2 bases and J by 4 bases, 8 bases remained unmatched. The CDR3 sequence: CAISEGTTSGSADTQYF. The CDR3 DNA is TGTGCCATCAGTGAGGGAACCACTAGCGGGAGTGCAGATACGCAGTATTTT.

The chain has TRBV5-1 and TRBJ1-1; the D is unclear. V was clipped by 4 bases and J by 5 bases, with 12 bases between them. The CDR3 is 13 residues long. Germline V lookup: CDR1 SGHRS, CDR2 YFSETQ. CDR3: CASSQNEGTEAFF. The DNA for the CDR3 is TGCGCCAGCAGCCAGAATGAGGGTACTGAAGCTTTCTTT.

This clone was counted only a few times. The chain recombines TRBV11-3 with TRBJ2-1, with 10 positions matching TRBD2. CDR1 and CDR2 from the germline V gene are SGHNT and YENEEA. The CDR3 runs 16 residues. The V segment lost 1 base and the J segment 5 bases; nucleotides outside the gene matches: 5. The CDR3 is CASSLGLAGENNEQFF. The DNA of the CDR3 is TGTGCCAGCAGCTTAGGGCTAGCGGGAGAAAACAATGAGCAGTTCTTC.

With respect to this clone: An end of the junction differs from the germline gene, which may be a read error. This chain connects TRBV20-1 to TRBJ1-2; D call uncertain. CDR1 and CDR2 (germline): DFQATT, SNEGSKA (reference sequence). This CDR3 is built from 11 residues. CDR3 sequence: CSPSGSPLLSF. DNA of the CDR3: TGCAGTCCCTCTGGCAGTCCTCTACTTAGTTTC.

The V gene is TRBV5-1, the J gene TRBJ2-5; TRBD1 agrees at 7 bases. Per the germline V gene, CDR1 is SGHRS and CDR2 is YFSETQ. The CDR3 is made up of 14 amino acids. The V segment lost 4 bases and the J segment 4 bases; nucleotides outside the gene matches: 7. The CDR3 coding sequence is TGCGCCAGCAGCGGGGGACAGACTGTAGAGACCCAGTACTTC. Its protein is CASSGGQTVETQYF.

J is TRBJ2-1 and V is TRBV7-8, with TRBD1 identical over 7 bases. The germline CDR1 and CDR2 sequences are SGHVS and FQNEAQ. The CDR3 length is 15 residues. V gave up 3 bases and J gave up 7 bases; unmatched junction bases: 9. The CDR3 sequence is CASSFRTGYGNEQFF. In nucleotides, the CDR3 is TGTGCCAGCAGCTTCAGGACAGGCTACGGGAATGAGCAGTTCTTC.

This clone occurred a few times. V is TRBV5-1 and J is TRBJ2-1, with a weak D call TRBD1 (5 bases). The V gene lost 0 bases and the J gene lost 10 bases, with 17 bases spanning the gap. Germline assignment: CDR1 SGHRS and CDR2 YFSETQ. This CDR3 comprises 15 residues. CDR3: CASSLVQDRVGEQFF. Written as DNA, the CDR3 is TGCGCCAGCAGCTTGGTCCAAGACAGAGTTGGGGAGCAGTTCTTC.